This entry is about one T cell receptor beta chain. The CDR3 is 13 residues long. The V gene end was trimmed by 7 bases and the J gene end by 2 bases; junction bases not matched to a gene: 7. Germline assignment: CDR1 SQVTM and CDR2 ANQGSEA. This entry comes from a study of blood T cell repertoires in COVID-19. Sequenced by immunoSEQ multiplex PCR; TCRdb stores in-frame clones only, minus some. Altogether 250,000 to 350,000 clones are present, around 90% being singletons, with the ten largest covering approximately 2%. Sequenced sample: peripheral blood. The TCR comes from a man in his late teens or twenties with active or convalescent COVID-19. V and J are TRBV29-1 and TRBJ1-2; TRBD1 aligns across 7 bases. The CDR3 loop is CSGGWDSNYGYTF. The CDR3 coding sequence is TGCAGCGGTGGGTGGGACAGCAACTATGGCTACACCTTC.